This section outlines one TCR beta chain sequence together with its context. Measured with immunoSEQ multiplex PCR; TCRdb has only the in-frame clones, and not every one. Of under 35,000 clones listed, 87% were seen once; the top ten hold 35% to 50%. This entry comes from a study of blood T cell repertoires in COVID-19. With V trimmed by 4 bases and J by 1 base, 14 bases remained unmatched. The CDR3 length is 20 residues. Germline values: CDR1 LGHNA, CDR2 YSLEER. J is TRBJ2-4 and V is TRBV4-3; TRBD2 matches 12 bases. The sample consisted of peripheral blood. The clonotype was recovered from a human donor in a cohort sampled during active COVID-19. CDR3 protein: CASSPRLPSGGVLAKNIQYF. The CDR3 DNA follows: TGCGCCAGCAGCCCAAGGTTACCTAGCGGGGGGGTCTTGGCCAAAAACATTCAGTACTTC.